The present T cell receptor beta chain was sequenced within a study of T-cell reconstitution after alpha-beta-depleted transplantation in children. Findings and caveats of the study: Surviving recipient T cells and thymic progenitors produced the high day-60 TCRbeta diversity seen in some patients. The main origin of T-cell counts and diversity one year after transplant was newly produced T cells. Reports say that about two months after transplant, the alpha-beta T cells came out of several hundred graft clones that had expanded.

The V and J ends lost 0 bases and 7 bases, in that order; junction bases with no gene match: 18. The CDR3 is 19 amino acids. Germline CDR1 is MNHEY and CDR2 is SMNVEV (reference sequence). Notes on this clonotype: Its antigen is undetermined.

Unique molecular identifiers were incorporated during preparation of the TCRbeta library. MiXCR was run by TCRdb on the PCR reads, yielding one entry per CDR3 protein. The sample consists of about 600,000 distinct CDR3 sequences, 10% to 15% of them appearing once. The sequence derives from a male patient between 10 and 17 years old who had a stem cell transplant for acute myeloid leukemia, so the T cells may come from the graft donor. The sample was PBMCs, mostly from graft donor cells, taken 360 days after TCRalphabeta/CD19-depleted stem cell transplant. J is TRBJ2-1 and V is TRBV27; 7 bases line up with TRBD2. Here the CDR3 DNA reads TGTGCCAGCAGTTTATCGATTCATACCGGGAGTAAGGGAGGGAATGAGCAGTTCTTC. This sequence encodes CASSLSIHTGSKGGNEQFF.